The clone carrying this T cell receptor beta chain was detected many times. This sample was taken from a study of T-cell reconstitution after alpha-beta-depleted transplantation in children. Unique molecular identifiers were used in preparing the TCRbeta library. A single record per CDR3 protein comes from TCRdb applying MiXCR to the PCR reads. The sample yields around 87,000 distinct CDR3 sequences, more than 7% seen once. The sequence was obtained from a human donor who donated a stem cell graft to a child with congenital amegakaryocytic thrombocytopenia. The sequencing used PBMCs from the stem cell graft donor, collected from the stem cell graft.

CDR3 DNA: TGTGCCAGCAGCTCACAGGGTACTTCAGATACGCAGTATTTT. It is translated as CASSSQGTSDTQYF. The V and J genes are TRBV3-1 and TRBJ2-3; a weak D match, TRBD1 (6 bases). The CDR3 runs 14 residues. Trimming removed 5 bases at V and 4 bases at J, with 13 bases between. Looked up from germline, CDR1 is LGHDT and CDR2 is YNNKEL (reference sequence).